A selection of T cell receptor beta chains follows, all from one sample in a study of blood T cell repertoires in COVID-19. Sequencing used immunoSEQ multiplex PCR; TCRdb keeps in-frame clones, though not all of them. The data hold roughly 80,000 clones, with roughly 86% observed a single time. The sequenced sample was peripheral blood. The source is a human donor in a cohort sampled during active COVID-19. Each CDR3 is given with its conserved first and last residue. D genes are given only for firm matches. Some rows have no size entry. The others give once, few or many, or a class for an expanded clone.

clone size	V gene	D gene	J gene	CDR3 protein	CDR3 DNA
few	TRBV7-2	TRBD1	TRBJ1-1	CASGLNRGNTEAFF	TGTGCCAGCGGTCTTAACAGGGGGAACACTGAAGCTTTCTTT
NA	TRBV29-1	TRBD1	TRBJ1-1	CSVEPDRGPTEAFF	TGCAGCGTTGAGCCGGACAGGGGGCCGACTGAAGCTTTCTTT
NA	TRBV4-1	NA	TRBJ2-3	CASSLRPGESTDTQYF	TGCGCCAGCAGCCTTCGCCCAGGGGAGAGCACAGATACGCAGTATTTT
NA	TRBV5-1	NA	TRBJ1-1	CASSSAVGLNTEAFF	TGCGCCAGCAGTTCTGCCGTGGGGCTGAACACTGAAGCTTTCTTT
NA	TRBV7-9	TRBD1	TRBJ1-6	CASSSRQGDNSPLHF	TGTGCCAGCAGCTCCCGACAGGGAGATAATTCACCCCTCCACTTT
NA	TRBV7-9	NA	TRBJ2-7	CASSLEQGGNYEQYF	TGTGCCAGCAGCTTAGAACAGGGTGGGAACTACGAGCAGTACTTC
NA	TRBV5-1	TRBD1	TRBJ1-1	CASRSPGQAEAFF	TGCGCCAGCAGGAGTCCGGGACAGGCTGAAGCTTTCTTT
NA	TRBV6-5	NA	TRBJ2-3	CASSSGFGETTDTQYF	TGTGCCAGCAGTTCGGGATTCGGGGAAACCACAGATACGCAGTATTTT
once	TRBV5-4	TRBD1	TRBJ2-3	CASSQQQGADTQYF	TGTGCCAGCAGCCAACAACAGGGGGCAGATACGCAGTATTTT
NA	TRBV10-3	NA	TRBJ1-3	CAISESSGNTIYF	TGTGCCATCAGTGAGTCGTCAGGAAACACCATATATTTT
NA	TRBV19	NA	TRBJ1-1	CASTRNTEAFF	TGTGCCAGTACCCGGAACACTGAAGCTTTCTTT
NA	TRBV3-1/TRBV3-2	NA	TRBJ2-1	CASSQRNRQGNEQFF	TGTGCCAGCAGCCAAAGAAACCGCCAGGGCAATGAGCAGTTCTTC
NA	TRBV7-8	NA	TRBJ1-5	CASSLYLQGGNQPQHF	TGTGCCAGCAGCTTATATCTACAGGGCGGCAATCAGCCCCAGCATTTT
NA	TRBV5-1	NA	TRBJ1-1	CASTSSTGNTEAFF	TGCGCCAGCACGTCATCTACAGGGAACACTGAAGCTTTCTTT
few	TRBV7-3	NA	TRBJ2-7	CASSLGGNSYEQYF	TGTGCCAGCAGCTTAGGGGGCAACTCCTACGAGCAGTACTTC
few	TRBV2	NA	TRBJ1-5	CASRQDYQPQHF	TGTGCCAGCAGACAGGATTATCAGCCCCAGCATTTT
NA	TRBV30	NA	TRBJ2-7	CAGTGAGEQYF	TGTGCCGGTACAGGGGCGGGAGAGCAGTACTTC
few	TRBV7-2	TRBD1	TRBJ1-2	CASSAGQGNYGYTF	TGTGCCAGCAGCGCCGGACAGGGGAACTATGGCTACACCTTC
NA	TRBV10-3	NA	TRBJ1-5	CAISAGTVDQPQHF	TGTGCCATCAGTGCGGGGACTGTCGATCAGCCCCAGCATTTT
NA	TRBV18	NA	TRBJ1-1	CASSPEGDTEAFF	TGTGCCAGCTCACCCGAGGGGGACACTGAAGCTTTCTTT
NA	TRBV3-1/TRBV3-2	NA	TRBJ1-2	CASSQGLSSGYTF	TGTGCCAGCAGCCAAGGGCTCTCAAGTGGCTACACCTTC
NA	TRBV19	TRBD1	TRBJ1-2	CASQEYRGDYGYTF	TGTGCCAGTCAAGAGTACAGGGGTGACTATGGCTACACCTTC
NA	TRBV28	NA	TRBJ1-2	CASRPGGLNYGYTF	TGTGCCAGCAGGCCCGGGGGGCTTAACTATGGCTACACCTTC
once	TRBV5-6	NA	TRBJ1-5	CASSLHGDGGVNQPQHF	TGTGCCAGCAGCCTACATGGGGATGGAGGGGTGAATCAGCCCCAGCATTTT
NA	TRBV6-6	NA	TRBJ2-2	CASSPHWADNTGELFF	TGTGCCAGCAGCCCCCATTGGGCAGATAACACCGGGGAGCTGTTTTTT
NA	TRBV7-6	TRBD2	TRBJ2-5	CASSHRFGGTRETQYF	TGTGCCAGCAGCCACCGCTTCGGGGGGACTCGGGAGACCCAGTACTTC
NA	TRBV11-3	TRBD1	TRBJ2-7	CASSPNKGQGTEQYF	TGTGCCAGCAGCCCGAATAAAGGACAGGGGACCGAGCAGTACTTC
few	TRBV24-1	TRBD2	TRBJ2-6	CATSDYSSGVSGANVLTF	TGTGCCACCAGTGATTATTCTAGCGGGGTCTCTGGGGCCAACGTCCTGACTTTC
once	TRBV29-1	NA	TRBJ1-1	CSVTNLGRGTEAFF	TGCAGCGTTACCAATTTAGGCCGGGGCACTGAAGCTTTCTTT
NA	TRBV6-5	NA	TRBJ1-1	CAILPGREHTEAFF	TGTGCCATCCTTCCAGGGAGGGAGCACACTGAAGCTTTCTTT
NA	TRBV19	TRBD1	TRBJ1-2	CASSPTGGEVYGYTF	TGTGCCAGTAGTCCCACAGGGGGCGAGGTCTATGGCTACACCTTC
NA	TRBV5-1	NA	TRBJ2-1	CASSWAGSGYNEQFF	TGCGCCAGCAGCTGGGCGGGTAGCGGATACAATGAGCAGTTCTTC
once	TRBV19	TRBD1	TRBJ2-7	CASSIGTGAVYEQYF	TGTGCCAGTAGTATTGGTACAGGGGCCGTTTACGAGCAGTACTTC
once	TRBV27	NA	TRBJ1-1	CASSSRGLLGTEAFF	TGTGCCAGCAGTTCAAGGGGACTCTTAGGAACTGAAGCTTTCTTT
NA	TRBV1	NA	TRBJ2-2	CTSSLRPERARAGELFF	TGCACCAGCAGCCTCCGGCCTGAGCGGGCTCGGGCCGGGGAGCTGTTTTTT
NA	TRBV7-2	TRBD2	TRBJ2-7	CASSFSGAHEQYF	TGTGCCAGCAGCTTTAGCGGGGCCCACGAGCAGTACTTC
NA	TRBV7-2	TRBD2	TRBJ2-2	CASSLGLAGAMNTGELFF	TGTGCCAGCAGCTTAGGCCTAGCGGGGGCCATGAACACCGGGGAGCTGTTTTTT
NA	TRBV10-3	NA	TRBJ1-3	CAISESNSRSGNTIYF	TGTGCCATCAGTGAGTCGAACTCTCGCTCTGGAAACACCATATATTTT
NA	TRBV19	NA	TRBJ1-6	CAPPPRGFKDNSPLHF	TGTGCCCCACCCCCTCGGGGGTTCAAGGATAATTCACCCCTCCACTTT
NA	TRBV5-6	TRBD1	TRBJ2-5	CASSSQTGEMETQYF	TGTGCCAGCAGCTCCCAGACAGGGGAGATGGAGACCCAGTACTTC
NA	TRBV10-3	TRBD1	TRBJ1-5	CAISPGTGGFQPQHF	TGTGCCATCAGCCCCGGGACAGGGGGTTTCCAGCCCCAGCATTTT
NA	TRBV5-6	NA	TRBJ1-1	CASSFDQNRDIEAFF	TGTGCCAGCAGCTTCGACCAAAACCGGGACATTGAAGCTTTCTTT
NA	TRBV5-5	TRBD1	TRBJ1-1	CASSLGQGAYASEAFF	TGTGCCAGCAGCTTGGGGCAGGGGGCGTATGCGTCTGAAGCTTTCTTT
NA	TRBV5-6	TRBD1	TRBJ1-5	CASSSAPTGGYNQPQHF	TGTGCCAGCAGCTCCGCGCCGACAGGGGGCTACAATCAGCCCCAGCATTTT
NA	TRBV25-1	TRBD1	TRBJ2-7	CASSESETGFRYEQYF	TGTGCCAGCAGTGAATCGGAGACAGGGTTTCGCTACGAGCAGTACTTC
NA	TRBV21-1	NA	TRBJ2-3	CASSRVAGGADTQYF	NA
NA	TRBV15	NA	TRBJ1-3	CATSRVVRSGNTIYF	TGTGCCACCAGCAGAGTAGTACGCTCTGGAAACACCATATATTTT
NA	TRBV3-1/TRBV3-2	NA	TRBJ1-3	CASSLQNSGNTIYF	TGTGCCAGCAGCCTACAGAACTCTGGAAACACCATATATTTT
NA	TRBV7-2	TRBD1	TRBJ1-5	CASSLVLSGTGSNQPQHF	TGTGCCAGCAGCTTAGTTCTGTCTGGGACAGGGAGCAATCAGCCCCAGCATTTT
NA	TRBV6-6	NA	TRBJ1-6	CASSYGPGSPLHF	TGTGCCAGCAGTTACGGGCCGGGGTCACCCCTCCACTTT
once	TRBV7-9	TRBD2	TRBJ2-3	CASSLSGLAGGADTQYF	TGTGCCAGCAGCCTTTCGGGCTTAGCGGGGGGGGCAGATACGCAGTATTTT
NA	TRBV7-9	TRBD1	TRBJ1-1	CASSRGTVNTEAFF	TGTGCCAGCAGCCGGGGGACAGTGAACACTGAAGCTTTCTTT
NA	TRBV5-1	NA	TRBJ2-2	CATSKGYRTGELFF	TGCGCCACCTCCAAGGGGTATCGGACCGGGGAGCTGTTTTTT